This record covers a single T cell receptor beta chain. This record belongs to a study of response to subunit inactivated influenza vaccine. The germline CDR1 and CDR2 sequences are SEHNR and FQNEAQ (reference sequence). CDR3 length: 15 residues. V was shortened by 1 base and J by 2 bases, with 12 bases between the two germline ends. TCRdb itself ran the RT-PCR reads through MiXCR, one entry per CDR3 protein. The sample yields roughly 760,000 distinct CDR3 sequences, roughly 20% seen once. Sample: PBMCs from blood, taken 5 days after vaccination. The receptor was isolated from a man in his forties or fifties who received an inactivated influenza vaccine. V and J are TRBV7-9 and TRBJ2-7, with D tentatively TRBD2 (5 bases). CDR3 sequence: CASSLGSGDPYEQYF. In DNA, the CDR3 is TGTGCCAGCAGCTTAGGATCCGGGGATCCCTACGAGCAGTACTTC. Full variable domain (missing parts from reference TRBV7-9 and TRBJ2-7): DTGVSQNPRHKITKRGQNVTFRCDPISEHNRLYWYRQTLGQGPEFLTYFQNEAQLEKSRLLSDRFSAERPKGSFSTLEIQRTEQGDSAMYLCASSLGSGDPYEQYFGPGTRLTVT.